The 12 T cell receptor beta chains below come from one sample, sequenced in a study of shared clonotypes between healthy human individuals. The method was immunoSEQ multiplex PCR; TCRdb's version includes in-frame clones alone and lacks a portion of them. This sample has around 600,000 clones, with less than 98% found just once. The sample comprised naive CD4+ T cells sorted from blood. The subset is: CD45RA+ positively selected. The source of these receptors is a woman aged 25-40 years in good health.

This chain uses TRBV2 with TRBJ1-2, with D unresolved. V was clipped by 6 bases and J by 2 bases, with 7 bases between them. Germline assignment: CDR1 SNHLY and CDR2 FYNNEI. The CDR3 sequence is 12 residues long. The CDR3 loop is CASRELNYGYTF. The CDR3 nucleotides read TGTGCCAGCAGGGAACTAAACTATGGCTACACCTTC.

CDR3 sequence reads: CASSLAGKQGREAFF. The CDR3 DNA sequence: TGTGCCAGCAGCTTAGCGGGGAAACAGGGCCGCGAAGCTTTCTTT. The V call is TRBV7-9, the J call TRBJ1-1, with D tentatively TRBD1 (6 bases). The ends were cut back, 0 bases at V and 8 bases at J, with 16 bases in the middle. The CDR3 has 15 residues. Germline values: CDR1 SEHNR, CDR2 FQNEAQ (reference sequence).

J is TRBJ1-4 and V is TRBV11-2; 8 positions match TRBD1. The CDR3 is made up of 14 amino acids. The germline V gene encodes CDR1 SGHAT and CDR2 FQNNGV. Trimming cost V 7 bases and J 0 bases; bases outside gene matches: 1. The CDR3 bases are TGTGCCAGCAACAGGGGGGCAACTAATGAAAAACTGTTTTTT. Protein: CASNRGATNEKLFF.

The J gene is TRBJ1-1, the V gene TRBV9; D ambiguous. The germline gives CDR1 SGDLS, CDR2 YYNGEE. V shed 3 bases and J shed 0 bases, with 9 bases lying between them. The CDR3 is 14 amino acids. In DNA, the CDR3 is TGTGCCAGCAGCGCCTCTCGTATGAACACTGAAGCTTTCTTT. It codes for CASSASRMNTEAFF.

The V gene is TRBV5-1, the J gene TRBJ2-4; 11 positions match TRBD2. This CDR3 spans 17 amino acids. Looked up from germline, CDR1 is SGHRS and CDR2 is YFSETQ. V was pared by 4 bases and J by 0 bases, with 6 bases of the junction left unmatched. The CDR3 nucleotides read TGCGCCAGCAGCACGGGACTAGCGGCCGTAGCCAAAAACATTCAGTACTTC. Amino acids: CASSTGLAAVAKNIQYF.

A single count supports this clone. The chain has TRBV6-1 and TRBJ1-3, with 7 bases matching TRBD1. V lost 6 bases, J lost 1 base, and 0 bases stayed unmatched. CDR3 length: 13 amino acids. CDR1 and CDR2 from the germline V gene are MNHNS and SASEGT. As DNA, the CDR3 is TGTGCCAGCAGGACAGGGTCTGGAAACACCATATATTTT. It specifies CASRTGSGNTIYF.

The CDR3 loop reads CASTLTLLNTEAFF. CDR3 nucleotides: TGTGCCAGCACCCTGACCTTATTGAACACTGAAGCTTTCTTT. This chain uses TRBV28 with TRBJ1-1; unclear D gene. The length of the CDR3 is 14 residues. The germline gives CDR1 MDHEN, CDR2 SYDVKM. The germline V and J ends were trimmed by 7 bases and 0 bases, with 12 bases remaining between them.

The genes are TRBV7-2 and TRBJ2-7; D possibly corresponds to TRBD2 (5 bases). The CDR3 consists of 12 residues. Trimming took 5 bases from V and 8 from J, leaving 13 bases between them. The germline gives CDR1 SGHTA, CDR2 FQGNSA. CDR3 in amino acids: CASSVSSSKQYF. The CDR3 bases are TGTGCCAGCAGCGTGTCTAGCTCAAAGCAGTACTTC.

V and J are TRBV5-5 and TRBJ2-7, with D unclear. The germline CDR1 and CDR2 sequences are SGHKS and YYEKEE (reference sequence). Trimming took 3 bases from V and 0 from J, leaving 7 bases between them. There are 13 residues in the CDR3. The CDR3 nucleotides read TGTGCCAGCAGCTCAACCTACTCCTACGAGCAGTACTTC. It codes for CASSSTYSYEQYF.

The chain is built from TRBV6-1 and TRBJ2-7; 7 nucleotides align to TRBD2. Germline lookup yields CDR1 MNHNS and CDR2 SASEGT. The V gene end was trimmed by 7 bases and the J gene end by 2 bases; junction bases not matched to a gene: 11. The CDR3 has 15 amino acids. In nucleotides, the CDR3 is TGTGCCAGCATTTTCGCAGCGGGAAACACCTACGAGCAGTACTTC. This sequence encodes CASIFAAGNTYEQYF.

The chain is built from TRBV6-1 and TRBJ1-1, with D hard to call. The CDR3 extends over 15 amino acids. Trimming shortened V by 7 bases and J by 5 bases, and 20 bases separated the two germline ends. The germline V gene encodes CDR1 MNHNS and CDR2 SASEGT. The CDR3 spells CASNLQPTAATEAFF. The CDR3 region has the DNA TGTGCCAGCAATCTTCAACCGACCGCCGCGACTGAAGCTTTCTTT.

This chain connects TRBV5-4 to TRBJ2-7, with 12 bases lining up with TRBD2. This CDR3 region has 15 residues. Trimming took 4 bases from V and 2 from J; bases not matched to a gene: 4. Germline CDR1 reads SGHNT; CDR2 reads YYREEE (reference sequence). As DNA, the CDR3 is TGTGCCAGCAGCATCCGGACTAGCGGGACCTACGAGCAGTACTTC. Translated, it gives CASSIRTSGTYEQYF. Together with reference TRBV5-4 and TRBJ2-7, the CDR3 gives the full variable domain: ETGVTQSPTHLIKTRGQQVTLRCSSQSGHNTVSWYQQALGQGPQFIFQYYREEENGRGNFPPRFSGLQFPNYSSELNVNALELDDSALYLCASSIRTSGTYEQYFGPGTRLTVT.